One and the same sample provided the 24 T cell receptor beta chains below, sequenced in a study of OX40 agonist ivuxolimab in advanced cancers. Assay: immunoSEQ multiplex PCR; the TCRdb copy retains only in-frame clones and omits some. Found here are about 75,000 clones, roughly 81% of them singletons; the top ten hold 17%. The starting material was CD4+ or CD8+ T cells sorted from blood, obtained in a trial of the OX40 agonist ivuxolimab. The receptors come from an adult with an advanced solid tumor such as melanoma, head and neck, liver or kidney cancer.

This clone was detected only a few times. In DNA form, the CDR3 reads TGTGCTAGTTCGACAGGGGGATCCTACGAGCAGTACTTC. Its protein product is CASSTGGSYEQYF. The gene calls are TRBV12-5 and TRBJ2-7; TRBD1 agrees at 9 bases. The CDR3 totals 13 residues. With 8 bases clipped from V and 1 base from J, the junction kept 3 bases outside the gene matches. Germline CDR1 reads LGHNT; CDR2 reads FRNRAP. The full variable domain, with the rest looked up from reference TRBV12-5 and TRBJ2-7, is DARVTQTPRHKVTEMGQEVTMRCQPILGHNTVFWYRQTMMQGLELLAYFRNRAPLDDSGMPKDRFSAEMPDATLATLKIQPSEPRDSAVYFCASSTGGSYEQYFGPGTRLTVT.

This clone appeared a single time. This chain joins TRBV19 and TRBJ1-5; the match to TRBD1 covers 9 bases. Trimming cost V 3 bases and J 4 bases; bases outside gene matches: 13. Germline assignment: CDR1 LNHDA and CDR2 SQIVND (reference sequence). The CDR3 spans 18 residues. The DNA for the CDR3 is TGTGCCAGTAGTATCCCGGGACAGGGTAACCGGTTTAATCAGCCCCAGCATTTT. The encoded protein is CASSIPGQGNRFNQPQHF.

The chain is built from TRBV11-2 and TRBJ2-2; TRBD1 matches 7 bases. CDR3 length: 15 residues. The ends lost 4 bases at V and 4 bases at J; junction bases unmatched: 6. CDR1 and CDR2 (germline): SGHAT, FQNNGV. The CDR3 region is CASSYQGGVTGELFF. In DNA form, the CDR3 reads TGTGCCAGCAGCTACCAAGGGGGCGTCACCGGGGAGCTGTTTTTT.

The chain recombines TRBV19 with TRBJ2-7; 10 nucleotides align to TRBD2. The J segment lost 1 base and the V segment lost 5 bases, leaving 5 bases of the junction unmatched. Per the germline V gene, CDR1 is LNHDA and CDR2 is SQIVND (reference sequence). This CDR3 spans 15 amino acids. The CDR3 nucleotides read TGTGCCAGTAGTGAGACTAGCGGGTTTTCCTACGAGCAGTACTTC. It specifies CASSETSGFSYEQYF.

V is TRBV18 and J is TRBJ1-4, with unresolved D. Germline V gene data show CDR1 as KGHSH and CDR2 as LQKENI. This CDR3 is 14 amino acids long. Trimming cost V 3 bases and J 6 bases, with 11 bases left between them. The DNA of the CDR3 is TGTGCCAGCTCACCCCCTTTGAGGGATGAAAAACTGTTTTTT. It is translated as CASSPPLRDEKLFF.

The chain has TRBV5-1 and TRBJ1-2; possibly TRBD1 for D (5 bases). The germline V gene has CDR1 SGHRS and CDR2 YFSETQ. This CDR3 is built from 16 residues. Trimming cost V 1 base and J 7 bases, with 20 bases left between them. The CDR3 here is CASSLKIQGEGRGYTF. CDR3 nucleotides: TGCGCCAGCAGCTTGAAGATACAAGGGGAAGGTCGTGGCTACACCTTC.

The chain joins TRBV28 to TRBJ1-5; 8 bases agree with TRBD1. The CDR3 has 15 amino acids. The germline V gene has CDR1 MDHEN and CDR2 SYDVKM. Trimming removed 3 bases from V and 6 bases from J; junction bases left unmatched: 7. CDR3 region: CASSFGQGATQPQHF. The CDR3 DNA reads TGTGCCAGCAGTTTTGGGCAGGGGGCGACTCAGCCCCAGCATTTT.

The chain has TRBV7-2 and TRBJ1-1; TRBD1 might be the D (5 bases). The CDR3 totals 13 residues. V was pared by 4 bases and J by 1 base, with 7 bases between. Germline CDR1 reads SGHTA; CDR2 reads FQGNSA. The CDR3 DNA follows: TGTGCCAGCAGCTCAGGGCCGAACACTGAAGCTTTCTTT. This gives the protein CASSSGPNTEAFF.

The V gene is TRBV10-2, the J gene TRBJ2-4; TRBD1 might be the D (6 bases). Germline V gene data show CDR1 as WSHSY and CDR2 as SAAADI. The CDR3 has 12 residues. V was clipped by 5 bases and J by 10 bases, with 12 bases between them. The CDR3 DNA reads as TGCGCCAGCAGTCGGGACACCTGGATTCAGTACTTC. It yields the protein CASSRDTWIQYF.

The chain joins TRBV29-1 to TRBJ2-4; TRBD2 might be the D (5 bases). CDR3 size: 15 residues. Deletions cut 5 bases from V and 1 base from J, with 15 bases between. In germline, CDR1 is SQVTM, CDR2 ANQGSEA. CDR3 coding DNA: TGCAGCGTTCTAGTGGCGGAGGTTGCCAAAAACATTCAGTACTTC. Encoded protein: CSVLVAEVAKNIQYF. Complete variable domain (other parts from reference TRBV29-1 and TRBJ2-4): SAVISQKPSRDICQRGTSLTIQCQVDSQVTMMFWYRQQPGQSLTLIATANQGSEATYESGFVIDKFPISRPNLTFSTLTVSNMSPEDSSIYLCSVLVAEVAKNIQYFGAGTRLSVL.

The CDR3 is CASIRTARDEKLFF. CDR3 sequence (DNA): TGTGCCAGCATTCGGACAGCGAGGGATGAAAAACTGTTTTTT. This sequence joins TRBV6-1 and TRBJ1-4; a possible D gene is TRBD1 (6 bases). The CDR3 spans 14 residues. The germline V gene encodes CDR1 MNHNS and CDR2 SASEGT. V lost 7 bases, J lost 6 bases, and 15 bases lay in between.

The rearrangement uses TRBV18 and TRBJ2-7; D may correspond to TRBD1 or TRBD2 (5 bases each). CDR3 length equals 13 residues. The ends were cut back, 6 bases at V and 2 bases at J, with 11 bases in the middle. Germline V gene lookup returns CDR1 KGHSH and CDR2 LQKENI. The CDR3 reads CASSERGPYEQYF. The CDR3 nucleotides read TGTGCCAGCTCTGAACGGGGACCCTACGAGCAGTACTTC.

The V gene is TRBV7-2, the J gene TRBJ1-1, with unresolved D. The length of the CDR3 is 13 residues. From germline, CDR1 is SGHTA and CDR2 FQGNSA. Trimming took off 1 base at V and 3 bases at J, with 6 bases between the two ends. The CDR3 sequence: CASSLVPDTEAFF. CDR3 nucleotides: TGTGCCAGCAGCTTAGTCCCGGACACTGAAGCTTTCTTT.

The rearrangement uses TRBV5-1 and TRBJ2-5; 11 bases line up with TRBD1. The last part of the DNA fits TRBJ2-7 better; the J call may be wrong. The germline CDR1 and CDR2 sequences are SGHRS and YFSETQ. The CDR3 extends over 14 amino acids. The CDR3 DNA reads TGCGCCAGCAGCCTCGGGACAGGGGGGTACGAGCAGTACTTC. Translation gives CASSLGTGGYEQYF.

This sequence joins TRBV5-1 and TRBJ2-5, with D possibly matching TRBD2 (5 bases). CDR3 size: 15 residues. Germline CDR1 and CDR2: SGHRS and YFSETQ. V gave up 2 bases and J gave up 4 bases, with 15 bases separating them. CDR3 bases: TGCGCCAGCAGCTTTAATCCGGGGAGTGGAGAGACCCAGTACTTC. It codes for CASSFNPGSGETQYF.

The chain links TRBV6-5 to TRBJ2-7, with 13 bases aligning to TRBD2. V lost 5 bases and J lost 4; bases outside the gene matches: 2. The CDR3 sequence is 14 residues long. Germline V lookup: CDR1 MNHEY, CDR2 SVGAGI. Here the CDR3 DNA reads TGTGCCAGCAGTCGGACTAGCGGGAGATACGAGCAGTACTTC. This translates into CASSRTSGRYEQYF.

The chain links TRBV10-1 to TRBJ2-1, with 7 bases lining up with TRBD1. V gave up 2 bases and J gave up 9 bases; unmatched junction bases: 13. CDR3 length: 16 residues. Germline V CDR1 and CDR2: WNHNN, SYGVQD (reference sequence). The CDR3 here is CASSEMTGTRTGEQFF. In DNA, the CDR3 is TGCGCCAGCAGTGAGATGACAGGGACAAGAACGGGTGAGCAGTTCTTC.

This sequence joins TRBV28 and TRBJ1-5; 7 nucleotides match TRBD1. The germline CDR1 and CDR2 sequences are MDHEN and SYDVKM. The CDR3 loop spans 14 amino acids. Trimming cost V 3 bases and J 5 bases; bases outside gene matches: 4. DNA of the CDR3: TGTGCCAGCAGTTTCGGACAGGCCTATCAGCCCCAGCATTTT. Amino acid sequence: CASSFGQAYQPQHF.

A few counts support this clone. The V gene is TRBV7-6, the J gene TRBJ1-1; D gene unclear. CDR3 length: 13 residues. Germline V gene lookup returns CDR1 SGHVS and CDR2 FNYEAQ. V was shortened by 1 base and J by 9 bases, with 12 bases between the two germline ends. CDR3 bases: TGTGCCAGCAGCTTAGATCCGGGTCGAAAAGCTTTCTTT. It codes for CASSLDPGRKAFF.

V usage is TRBV5-4 and J usage is TRBJ1-1; TRBD1 matches at 10 bases. V shed 4 bases, J shed 6 bases, and the junction held 9 bases outside the gene matches. The CDR3 length is 15 residues. Germline lookup yields CDR1 SGHNT and CDR2 YYREEE (reference sequence). The CDR3 sequence: CASSLGTGDRSEAFF. The DNA of the CDR3 is TGTGCCAGCAGCCTCGGGACAGGGGACAGGTCTGAAGCTTTCTTT.

This clone was counted a few times. The rearrangement links TRBV2 to TRBJ2-2, with a tentative D call TRBD1 (5 bases). This CDR3 is 16 amino acids long. Germline V gene sequence: CDR1 SNHLY, CDR2 FYNNEI. Trimming removed 1 base at V and 6 bases at J, with 15 bases between. CDR3 sequence: CASSEGGRMGAGELFF. DNA for the CDR3: TGTGCCAGCAGTGAAGGGGGCAGGATGGGCGCCGGGGAGCTGTTTTTT.

In this sample, this clone turned up a few times. The CDR3 loop is CASSLVGGGGPSGANVLTF. CDR3 coding DNA: TGTGCCAGCAGCTTAGTGGGGGGAGGGGGCCCATCTGGGGCCAACGTCCTGACTTTC. This rearrangement joins TRBV7-9 to TRBJ2-6; D assignment may be TRBD1 or TRBD2 (7 bases each). V dropped 1 base and J dropped 1 base, with 17 bases sitting between them. There are 19 residues in the CDR3. Germline V gene sequence: CDR1 SEHNR, CDR2 FQNEAQ (reference sequence).

The chain couples TRBV19 to TRBJ1-1, with 9 bases fitting TRBD1. The junction had 16 bases not matched to a gene; V was cut back by 7 bases and J by 10 bases. The CDR3 spans 15 residues. CDR1 is LNHDA, CDR2 SQIVND, per germline (reference sequence). This chain's CDR3 is CASIPLTGGAARAFF. The CDR3, as DNA: TGTGCCAGTATACCCTTAACAGGGGGCGCAGCTCGAGCTTTCTTT.

This clone was picked up one time. The V call is TRBV19, the J call TRBJ2-5, with 8 bases fitting TRBD1. V lost 3 bases, J lost 6 bases, and 9 bases stayed unmatched. Per the germline V gene, CDR1 is LNHDA and CDR2 is SQIVND (reference sequence). This CDR3 has 15 residues. The CDR3 reads CASSIKQGARKTQYF. CDR3 DNA: TGTGCCAGTAGTATCAAGCAGGGGGCGCGAAAGACCCAGTACTTC.